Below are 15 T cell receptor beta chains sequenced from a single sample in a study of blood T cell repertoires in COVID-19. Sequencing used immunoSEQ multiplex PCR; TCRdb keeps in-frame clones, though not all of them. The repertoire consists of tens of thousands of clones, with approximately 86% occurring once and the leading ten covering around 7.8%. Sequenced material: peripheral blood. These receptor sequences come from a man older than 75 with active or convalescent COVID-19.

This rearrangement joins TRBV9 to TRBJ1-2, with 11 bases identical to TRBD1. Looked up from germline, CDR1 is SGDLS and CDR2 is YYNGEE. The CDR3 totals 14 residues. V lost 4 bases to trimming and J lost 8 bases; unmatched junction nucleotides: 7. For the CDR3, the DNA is TGTGCCAGCAGCCCTCGGACAGGGGGCGCAGGCTACACCTTC. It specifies CASSPRTGGAGYTF.

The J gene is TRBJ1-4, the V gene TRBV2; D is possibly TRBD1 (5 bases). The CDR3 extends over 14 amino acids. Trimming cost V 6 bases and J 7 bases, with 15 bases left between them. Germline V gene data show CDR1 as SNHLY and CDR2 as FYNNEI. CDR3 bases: TGTGCCAGCAGGGGCTCTAGCGGGACTGAAAAACTGTTTTTT. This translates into CASRGSSGTEKLFF. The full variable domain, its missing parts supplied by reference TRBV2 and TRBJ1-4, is EPEVTQTPSHQVTQMGQEVILRCVPISNHLYFYWYRQILGQKVEFLVSFYNNEISEKSEIFDDQFSVERPDGSNFTLKIRSTKLEDSAMYFCASRGSSGTEKLFFGSGTQLSVL.

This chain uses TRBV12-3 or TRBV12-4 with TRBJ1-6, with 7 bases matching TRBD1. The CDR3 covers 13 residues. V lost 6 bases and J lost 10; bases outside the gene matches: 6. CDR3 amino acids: CASRTGDGSPLHF. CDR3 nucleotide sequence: TGTGCCAGCAGAACAGGGGATGGCTCACCCCTCCACTTT.

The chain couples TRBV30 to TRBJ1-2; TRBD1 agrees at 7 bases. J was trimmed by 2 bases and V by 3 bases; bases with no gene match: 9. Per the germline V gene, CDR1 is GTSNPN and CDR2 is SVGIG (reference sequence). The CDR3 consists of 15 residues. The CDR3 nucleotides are TGTGCCTGGAGAGTGGGACAGAGTTACAACTATGGCTACACCTTC. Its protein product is CAWRVGQSYNYGYTF.

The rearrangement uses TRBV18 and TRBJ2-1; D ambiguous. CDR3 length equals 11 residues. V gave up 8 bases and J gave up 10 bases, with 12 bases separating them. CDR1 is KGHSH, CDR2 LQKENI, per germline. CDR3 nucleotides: TGTGCCAGCCTCGCCGCGGAGGAGCAGTTCTTC. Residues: CASLAAEEQFF. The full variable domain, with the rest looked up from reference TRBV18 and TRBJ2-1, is NAGVMQNPRHLVRRRGQEARLRCSPMKGHSHVYWYRQLPEEGLKFMVYLQKENIIDESGMPKERFSAEFPKEGPSILRIQQVVRGDSAAYFCASLAAEEQFFGPGTRLTVL.

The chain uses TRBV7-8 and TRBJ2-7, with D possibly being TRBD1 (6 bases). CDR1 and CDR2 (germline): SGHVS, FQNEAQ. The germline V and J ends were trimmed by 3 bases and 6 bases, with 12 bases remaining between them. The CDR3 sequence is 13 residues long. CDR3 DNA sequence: TGTGCCAGCAGCTTCAGGGGCATGGGCGAGCAGTACGTC. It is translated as CASSFRGMGEQYV.

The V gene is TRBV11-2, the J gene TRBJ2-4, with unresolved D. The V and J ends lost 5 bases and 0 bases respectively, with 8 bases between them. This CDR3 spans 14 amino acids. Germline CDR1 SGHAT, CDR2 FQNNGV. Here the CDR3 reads CASSVQVAKNIQYF. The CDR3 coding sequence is TGTGCCAGCAGCGTCCAGGTAGCCAAAAACATTCAGTACTTC.

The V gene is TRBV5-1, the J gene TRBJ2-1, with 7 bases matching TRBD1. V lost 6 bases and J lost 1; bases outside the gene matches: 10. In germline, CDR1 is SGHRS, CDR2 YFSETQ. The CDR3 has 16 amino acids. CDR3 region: CASTKGRDRSYNEQFF. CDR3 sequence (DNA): TGCGCCAGCACCAAAGGAAGGGACAGATCCTACAATGAGCAGTTCTTC. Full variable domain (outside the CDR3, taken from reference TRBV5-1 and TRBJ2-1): KAGVTQTPRYLIKTRGQQVTLSCSPISGHRSVSWYQQTPGQGLQFLFEYFSETQRNKGNFPGRFSGRQFSNSRSEMNVSTLELGDSALYLCASTKGRDRSYNEQFFGPGTRLTVL.

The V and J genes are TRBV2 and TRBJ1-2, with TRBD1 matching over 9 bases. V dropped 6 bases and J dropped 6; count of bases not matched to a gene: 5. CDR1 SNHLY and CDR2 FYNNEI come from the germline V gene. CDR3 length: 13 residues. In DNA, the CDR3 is TGTGCCAGCAGCACGGGACAGGGCGATGGCTACACCTTC. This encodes CASSTGQGDGYTF.

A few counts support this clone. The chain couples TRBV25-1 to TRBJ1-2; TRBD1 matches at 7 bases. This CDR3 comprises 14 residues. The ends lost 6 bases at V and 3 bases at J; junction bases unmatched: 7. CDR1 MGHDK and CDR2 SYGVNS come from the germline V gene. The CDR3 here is CASSTGVGDYGYTF. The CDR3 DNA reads TGTGCCAGCAGCACAGGGGTGGGGGACTATGGCTACACCTTC.

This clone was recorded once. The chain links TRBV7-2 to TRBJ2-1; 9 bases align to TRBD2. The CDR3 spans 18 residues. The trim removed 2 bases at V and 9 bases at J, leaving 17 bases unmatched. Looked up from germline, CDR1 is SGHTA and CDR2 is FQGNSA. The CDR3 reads CASSLRSFGRGGRSEQFF. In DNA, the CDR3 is TGTGCCAGCAGCTTACGTTCTTTTGGGCGGGGGGGCCGTAGTGAGCAGTTCTTC.

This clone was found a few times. CDR3 in amino acids: CASSGSPRSTNEKLFF. The CDR3 coding sequence is TGTGCCAGCAGCGGCTCACCCAGATCAACTAATGAAAAACTGTTTTTT. The rearrangement joins TRBV9 to TRBJ1-4; D not resolved. V was trimmed by 3 bases and J by 0 bases, leaving 12 bases between them. The CDR3 is 16 residues long. CDR1 is SGDLS and CDR2 is YYNGEE in the germline V gene.

In DNA, the CDR3 is TGTGCCAGCAGTTACCGATTTCAGGCATCTGAAAAACTGTTTTTT. Encoded protein: CASSYRFQASEKLFF. J is TRBJ1-4 and V is TRBV6-5, with D uncertain. The germline V gene encodes CDR1 MNHEY and CDR2 SVGAGI. CDR3 length equals 15 residues. Trimming stripped 2 bases from V and 7 bases from J, with 14 bases between.

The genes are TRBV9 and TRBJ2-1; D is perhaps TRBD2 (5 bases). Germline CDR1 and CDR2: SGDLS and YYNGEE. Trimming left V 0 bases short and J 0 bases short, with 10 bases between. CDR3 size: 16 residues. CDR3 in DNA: TGTGCCAGCAGCGTAGTCACGGGAAGCTCCTACAATGAGCAGTTCTTC. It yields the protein CASSVVTGSSYNEQFF.

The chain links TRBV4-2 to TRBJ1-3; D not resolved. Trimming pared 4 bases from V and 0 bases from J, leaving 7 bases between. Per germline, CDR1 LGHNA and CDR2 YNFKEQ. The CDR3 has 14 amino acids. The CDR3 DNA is TGTGCCAGCAGCCCCTCCCCCTCTGGAAACACCATATATTTT. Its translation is CASSPSPSGNTIYF.